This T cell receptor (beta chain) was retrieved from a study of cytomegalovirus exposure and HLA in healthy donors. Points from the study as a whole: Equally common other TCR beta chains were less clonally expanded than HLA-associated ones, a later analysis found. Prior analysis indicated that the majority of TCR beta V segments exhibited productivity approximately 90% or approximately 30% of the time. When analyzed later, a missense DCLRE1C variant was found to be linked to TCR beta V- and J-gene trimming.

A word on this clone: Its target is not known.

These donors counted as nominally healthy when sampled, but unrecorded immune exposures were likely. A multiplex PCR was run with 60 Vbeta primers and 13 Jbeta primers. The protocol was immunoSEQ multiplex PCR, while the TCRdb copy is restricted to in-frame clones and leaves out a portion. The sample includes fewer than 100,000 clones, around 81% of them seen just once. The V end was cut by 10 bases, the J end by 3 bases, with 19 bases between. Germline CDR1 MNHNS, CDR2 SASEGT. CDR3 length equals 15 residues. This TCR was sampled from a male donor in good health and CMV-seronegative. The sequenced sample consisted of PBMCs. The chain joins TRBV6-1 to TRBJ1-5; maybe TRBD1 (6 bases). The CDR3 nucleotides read TGTGCCACCACTAGGACAGCCACCACCAATCAGCCCCAGCATTTT. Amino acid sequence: CATTRTATTNQPQHF.